This T cell receptor (beta chain) was obtained from a study of T cell responses to AZD1222 COVID-19 vaccine. Looked up from germline, CDR1 is MDHEN and CDR2 is SYDVKM. Trimming left V 4 bases short and J 4 bases short, with 26 bases between. This CDR3 is built from 18 residues. The protocol was immunoSEQ multiplex PCR, while the TCRdb copy is restricted to in-frame clones and leaves out a portion. Counted here are over 70,000 clones, about 74% occurring once; the ten biggest clones make up about 26%. A word on this clone: Its antigen is currently unknown.

General study points: Close to half of all spike-specific TCRs reportedly target regions of the variants that are unmutated. Spike-specific TCR repertoires showed rising breadth and depth after two AZD1222 doses.

The specimen comprised peripheral blood, sampled 28 days after the second dose of the MenACWY control vaccine. The clonotype originates from an adult who received the MenACWY meningococcal vaccine as a control. The rearrangement joins TRBV28 to TRBJ2-7, with D maybe TRBD1 (7 bases). The CDR3 reads CASSSSRPALAGGYEQYF. CDR3 sequence (DNA): TGTGCCAGCAGTTCGTCTCGGCCCGCTTTGGCAGGGGGGTACGAGCAGTACTTC.